The TCR beta chain described here comes from a study of beta chain features in type 1 diabetes. Study-wide results and limits: Shortening that was moderate but significant affected the TCRB CDR3s of Type 1 diabetes patients in all four CD4+ subsets.

Notes on this clone: As yet, its antigen is unknown.

Expressed TCRB transcripts got sequenced, as all isolated RNA was reverse transcribed. Repertoires were generated with immunoSEQ multiplex PCR, while TCRdb's copy carries only in-frame clones and drops some. The sample has some 280,000 clones; around 15% are singletons. Trimming pared 2 bases from V and 4 bases from J, leaving 9 bases between. CDR1 is MNHEY, CDR2 SVGAGI, per germline. The CDR3 has 13 amino acids. The genes are TRBV6-5 and TRBJ2-7; a weak D match, TRBD2 (5 bases). The clonotype was recovered from a man younger than 40 with type 1 diabetes. Sequenced: naive CD4+ T cells from blood. This CDR3 reads CASSYAGGYEQYF. As DNA, the CDR3 is TGTGCCAGCAGTTACGCGGGTGGATACGAGCAGTACTTC.